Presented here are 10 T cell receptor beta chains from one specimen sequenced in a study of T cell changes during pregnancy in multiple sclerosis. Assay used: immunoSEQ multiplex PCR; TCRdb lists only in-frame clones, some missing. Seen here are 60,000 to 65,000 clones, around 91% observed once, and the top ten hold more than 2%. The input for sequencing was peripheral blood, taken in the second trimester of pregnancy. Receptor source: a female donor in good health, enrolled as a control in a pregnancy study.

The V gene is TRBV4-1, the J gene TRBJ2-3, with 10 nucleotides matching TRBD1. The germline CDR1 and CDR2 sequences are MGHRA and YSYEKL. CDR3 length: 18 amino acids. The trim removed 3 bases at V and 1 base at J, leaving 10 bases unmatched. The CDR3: CASSQTGGATYGTDTQYF. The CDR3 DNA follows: TGCGCCAGCAGCCAGACAGGGGGCGCAACGTATGGCACAGATACGCAGTATTTT.

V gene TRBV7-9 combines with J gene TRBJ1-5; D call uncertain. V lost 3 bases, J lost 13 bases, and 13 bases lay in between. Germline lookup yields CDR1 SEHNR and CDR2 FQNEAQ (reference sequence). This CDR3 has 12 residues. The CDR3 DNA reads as TGTGCCAGCAGCTTTCGGGAGGGCGGTCAGCATTTT. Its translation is CASSFREGGQHF.

CDR3: CASSLVQGAGGYTF. The CDR3 DNA sequence: TGTGCCAGCAGTTTGGTGCAGGGGGCGGGAGGCTACACCTTC. The chain joins TRBV27 to TRBJ1-2; TRBD1 matches at 8 bases. This CDR3 is 14 amino acids long. Looked up from germline, CDR1 is MNHEY and CDR2 is SMNVEV (reference sequence). With V trimmed by 3 bases and J by 8 bases, 8 bases remained unmatched.

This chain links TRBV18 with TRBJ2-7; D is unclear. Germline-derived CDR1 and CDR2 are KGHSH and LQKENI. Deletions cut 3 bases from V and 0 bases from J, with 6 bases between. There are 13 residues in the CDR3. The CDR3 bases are TGTGCCAGCTCACCGGAGAACTCCTACGAGCAGTACTTC. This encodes CASSPENSYEQYF.

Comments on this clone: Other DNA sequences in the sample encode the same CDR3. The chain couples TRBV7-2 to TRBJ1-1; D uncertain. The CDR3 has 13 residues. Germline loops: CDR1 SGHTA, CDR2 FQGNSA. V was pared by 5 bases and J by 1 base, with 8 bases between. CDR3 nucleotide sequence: TGTGCCAGCAGCCCAGGATGGAACACTGAAGCTTTCTTT. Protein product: CASSPGWNTEAFF.

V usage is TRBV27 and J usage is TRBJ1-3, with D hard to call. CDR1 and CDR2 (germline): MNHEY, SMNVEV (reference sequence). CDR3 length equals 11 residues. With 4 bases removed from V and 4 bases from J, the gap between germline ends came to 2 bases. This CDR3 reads CASSSGNTIYF. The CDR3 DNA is TGTGCCAGCAGTTCAGGAAACACCATATATTTT.

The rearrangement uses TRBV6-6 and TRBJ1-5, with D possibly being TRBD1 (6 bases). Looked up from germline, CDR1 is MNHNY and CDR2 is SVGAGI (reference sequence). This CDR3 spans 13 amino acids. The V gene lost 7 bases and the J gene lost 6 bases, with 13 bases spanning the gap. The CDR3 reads CASTGQGSQPQHF. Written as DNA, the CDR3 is TGTGCCAGCACGGGGCAGGGGAGTCAGCCCCAGCATTTT.

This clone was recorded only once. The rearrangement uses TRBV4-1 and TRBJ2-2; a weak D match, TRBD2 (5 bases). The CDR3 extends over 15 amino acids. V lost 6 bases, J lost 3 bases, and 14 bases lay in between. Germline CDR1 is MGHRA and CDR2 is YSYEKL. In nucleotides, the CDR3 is TGCGCCAGCAGGCGGTTCGGGGAATACACCGGGGAGCTGTTTTTT. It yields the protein CASRRFGEYTGELFF.

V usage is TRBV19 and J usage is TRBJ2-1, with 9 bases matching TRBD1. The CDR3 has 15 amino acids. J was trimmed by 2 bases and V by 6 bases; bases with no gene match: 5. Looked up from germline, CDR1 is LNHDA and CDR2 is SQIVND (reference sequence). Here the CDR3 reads CASRTTGGTYNEQFF. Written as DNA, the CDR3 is TGTGCCAGTAGGACTACAGGGGGCACCTACAATGAGCAGTTCTTC.

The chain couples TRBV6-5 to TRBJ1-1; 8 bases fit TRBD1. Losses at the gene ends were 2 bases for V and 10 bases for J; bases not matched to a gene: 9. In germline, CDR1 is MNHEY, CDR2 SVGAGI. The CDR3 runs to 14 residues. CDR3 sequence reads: CASSYHGQGGGAFF. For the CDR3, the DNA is TGTGCCAGCAGTTACCACGGACAGGGCGGTGGAGCTTTCTTT.